Below are 16 T cell receptor beta chains sequenced from a single sample in a study of CD8+ T cells in alopecia areata. The sequencing template was cDNA reverse transcribed from extracted RNA. This table comes from immunoSEQ multiplex PCR, and its TCRdb copy is limited to in-frame clones, with some not included. The table lists 110,000 to 150,000 clones, around two thirds of them singletons. The sequenced sample was CD8+ T cells sorted from blood. Receptors were obtained from a human donor in good health.

The chain recombines TRBV5-1 with TRBJ2-5; possibly TRBD1 or TRBD2 for D (6 bases each). V lost 3 bases and J lost 5, with 23 bases in between. The CDR3 extends over 17 amino acids. From germline, CDR1 is SGHRS and CDR2 YFSETQ. Here the CDR3 reads CASSWGARESVIETQYF. The CDR3, as DNA: TGCGCCAGCAGCTGGGGGGCGAGGGAAAGCGTCATCGAGACCCAGTACTTC. The full variable domain, with the rest looked up from reference TRBV5-1 and TRBJ2-5, is KAGVTQTPRYLIKTRGQQVTLSCSPISGHRSVSWYQQTPGQGLQFLFEYFSETQRNKGNFPGRFSGRQFSNSRSEMNVSTLELGDSALYLCASSWGARESVIETQYFGPGTRLLVL.

The V call is TRBV7-9, the J call TRBJ1-2; D perhaps matches TRBD1 (5 bases). Germline CDR1 and CDR2: SEHNR and FQNEAQ (reference sequence). The ends were cut back, 3 bases at V and 4 bases at J, with 15 bases in the middle. The CDR3 has 15 residues. CDR3 in amino acids: CASSLGAGRSYGYTF. For the CDR3, the DNA is TGTGCCAGCAGCTTGGGAGCAGGGAGATCCTATGGCTACACCTTC.

J is TRBJ1-2 and V is TRBV29-1; TRBD1 matches at 10 bases. The CDR3 contains 16 residues. Trimming at V came to 6 bases and at J to 0 bases, leaving 10 bases not matched to a gene. Germline CDR1 and CDR2: SQVTM and ANQGSEA. CDR3 amino acids: CSVVGQGGISNYGYTF. The CDR3 coding sequence is TGCAGCGTAGTCGGACAGGGGGGAATATCTAACTATGGCTACACCTTC.

This clone has a handful of counts. This chain joins TRBV9 and TRBJ1-1; 7 bases match TRBD1. The V gene end was trimmed by 3 bases and the J gene end by 3 bases; junction bases not matched to a gene: 5. CDR3 length: 14 amino acids. Germline V gene data show CDR1 as SGDLS and CDR2 as YYNGEE. Here the CDR3 reads CASSAGQRYTEAFF. The CDR3 DNA reads as TGTGCCAGCAGCGCGGGACAGCGGTACACTGAAGCTTTCTTT.

This clone came up a few times. The rearrangement uses TRBV6-1 and TRBJ2-5; TRBD2 matches 7 bases. The CDR3 extends over 15 amino acids. The V gene's germline CDR1 is MNHNS and CDR2 SASEGT. With V trimmed by 7 bases and J by 0 bases, 8 bases remained unmatched. The CDR3 sequence is CASKSGKLYQETQYF. The DNA for the CDR3 is TGTGCCAGCAAAAGCGGGAAACTGTACCAAGAGACCCAGTACTTC.

The chain joins TRBV23-1 to TRBJ2-7; the D gene could be TRBD1 or TRBD2 (7 bases each). TRBV23-1 is treated as an ORF (open reading frame) with a function not yet certain. Trimming removed 0 bases from V and 4 bases from J, with 19 bases in between. CDR3 length: 17 amino acids. The CDR3 bases are TGCGCCAGCAGTCAATCGTTTGGCAGGGGGAGGGAGTACGAGCAGTACTTC. Its protein product is CASSQSFGRGREYEQYF.

The J gene is TRBJ1-1, the V gene TRBV7-9, with a weak D call TRBD1 (5 bases). The CDR3 totals 11 residues. With 5 bases removed from V and 8 bases from J, the gap between germline ends came to 9 bases. The germline V gene has CDR1 SEHNR and CDR2 FQNEAQ (reference sequence). Written as DNA, the CDR3 is TGTGCCAGCAGCCGAGGGGAAGAAGCTTTCTTT. Translating gives CASSRGEEAFF.

This chain connects TRBV5-1 to TRBJ2-7; 7 bases map to TRBD2. The CDR3 consists of 16 residues. The germline gives CDR1 SGHRS, CDR2 YFSETQ. V shed 0 bases, J shed 3 bases, and the junction held 9 bases outside the gene matches. The CDR3 DNA sequence: TGCGCCAGCAGCTTGGAAGGCAGAGCGGGGAACTACGAGCAGTACTTC. This gives the protein CASSLEGRAGNYEQYF.

The chain employs TRBV5-1 and TRBJ2-7; D gene unclear. Germline V CDR1 and CDR2: SGHRS, YFSETQ. CDR3 length: 13 amino acids. Trimming took off 5 bases at V and 2 bases at J, with 11 bases between the two ends. The CDR3: CASRQTQAYEQYF. The CDR3, as DNA: TGCGCCAGCAGACAGACTCAAGCCTACGAGCAGTACTTC. Based on the CDR3 plus reference TRBV5-1 and TRBJ2-7, the full variable domain is KAGVTQTPRYLIKTRGQQVTLSCSPISGHRSVSWYQQTPGQGLQFLFEYFSETQRNKGNFPGRFSGRQFSNSRSEMNVSTLELGDSALYLCASRQTQAYEQYFGPGTRLTVT.

The chain uses TRBV29-1 and TRBJ2-7; D gene ambiguous. V lost 8 bases, J lost 0 bases, and 11 bases lay in between. CDR1 and CDR2 from the germline V gene are SQVTM and ANQGSEA. The CDR3 is 12 amino acids. The CDR3 DNA reads TGCAGCATATTAGAGGACTCCTACGAGCAGTACTTC. This translates into CSILEDSYEQYF.

The chain couples TRBV15 to TRBJ1-6; no clear D gene. Deletions cut 1 base from V and 6 bases from J, with 10 bases between. The CDR3 is 15 residues long. CDR1 is LNHNV and CDR2 is YYDKDF in the germline V gene (reference sequence). In DNA, the CDR3 is TGTGCCACCAGCAGAGTTGCGGGGAGTAATTCACCCCTCCACTTT. It encodes CATSRVAGSNSPLHF.

Only a few counts were recorded for this clone. The chain links TRBV29-1 to TRBJ2-2, with 10 bases that match TRBD2. Per the germline V gene, CDR1 is SQVTM and CDR2 is ANQGSEA. The CDR3 runs 14 residues. V dropped 7 bases and J dropped 6; count of bases not matched to a gene: 8. CDR3 bases: TGCAGCGCCGGACTAGCGGAATTTCCCGGGGAGCTGTTTTTT. This sequence encodes CSAGLAEFPGELFF.

J is TRBJ2-3 and V is TRBV6-6, with TRBD2 matching 8 bases. The J segment lost 0 bases and the V segment lost 6 bases, leaving 2 bases of the junction unmatched. Germline V gene sequence: CDR1 MNHNY, CDR2 SVGAGI (reference sequence). The CDR3 is 14 residues long. The CDR3 spells CASSLAGSTDTQYF. The CDR3 coding sequence is TGTGCCAGCAGCTTAGCGGGGAGCACAGATACGCAGTATTTT.

The rearrangement joins TRBV5-1 to TRBJ2-5, with 13 bases lining up with TRBD2. V dropped 4 bases and J dropped 7; count of bases not matched to a gene: 7. Germline CDR1 reads SGHRS; CDR2 reads YFSETQ. The CDR3 covers 15 residues. CDR3 amino acids: CASSPRTSGSVTQYF. The CDR3 nucleotides are TGCGCCAGCAGCCCGCGGACTAGCGGGAGCGTGACCCAGTACTTC.

The V and J genes are TRBV4-2 and TRBJ2-1; 7 nucleotides align to TRBD2. V was clipped by 7 bases and J by 0 bases; unmatched bases: 3. Germline CDR1 LGHNA, CDR2 YNFKEQ. The CDR3 extends over 14 amino acids. Here the CDR3 reads CASTSGSSYNEQFF. CDR3 sequence (DNA): TGTGCCAGCACTAGCGGCAGCTCCTACAATGAGCAGTTCTTC.

The rearrangement links TRBV27 to TRBJ2-2; 8 bases fit TRBD1. The CDR3 runs 17 residues. The germline gives CDR1 MNHEY, CDR2 SMNVEV (reference sequence). V shed 3 bases, J shed 4 bases, and the junction held 10 bases outside the gene matches. CDR3 sequence reads: CASSFERGQAITGELFF. CDR3 DNA: TGTGCCAGCAGTTTCGAACGGGGACAGGCGATCACCGGGGAGCTGTTTTTT.